This entry is about one T cell receptor beta chain. Its antigen is not identified. This record belongs to a study of T cell responses to AZD1222 COVID-19 vaccine. Assay: immunoSEQ multiplex PCR; the TCRdb copy retains only in-frame clones and omits some. The profile covers some 31,000 clones, with nearly 95% appearing a single time and more than 8% taken by the ten largest. Study-wide results and caveats: The study found Spike-specific TCR breadth and depth rose after two AZD1222 doses.

The CDR3 has 16 amino acids. Trimming took 2 bases from V and 0 from J; bases not matched to a gene: 4. Germline V gene sequence: CDR1 SGHVS, CDR2 FQNEAQ. The chain uses TRBV7-8 and TRBJ1-1, with 9 positions matching TRBD1. The receptor was derived from an adult in good health. The input for sequencing was peripheral blood, taken on day 0 of AZD1222 vaccination. The CDR3 coding sequence is TGTGCCAGCAGCTTAAGAGACAGGGGGTTGAACACTGAAGCTTTCTTT. Translating gives CASSLRDRGLNTEAFF.